The 7 T cell receptor beta chains in this list originate from one sample, sequenced in a study of a mutant IDH1 vaccine in newly diagnosed glioma. Sequencing was performed with immunoSEQ multiplex PCR; in TCRdb, only in-frame clones are kept and a portion is missing. The table has approximately 50,000 clones, 80% to 85% seen once; the top ten hold more than 3%. Their recognized antigens are unknown. As to time point: week 47, end of study. The vaccine gave 300 ug of a 20-mer mutant IDH1 peptide subcutaneously per dose. Specimen: PBMCs, collected from a glioma patient whose treatment included an IDH1 peptide vaccine. Every receptor here comes from a woman aged 50 to 65 with glioma.

The gene calls are TRBV4-1 and TRBJ1-1; 7 bases agree with TRBD1. Germline V gives CDR1 MGHRA, CDR2 YSYEKL. The CDR3 has 17 residues. Trimming at V came to 4 bases and at J to 0 bases, leaving 11 bases not matched to a gene. CDR3 in amino acids: CASSRPDRAPMNTEAFF. The CDR3 coding sequence is TGCGCCAGCAGCCGTCCCGACAGGGCCCCCATGAACACTGAAGCTTTCTTT.

The chain joins TRBV11-2 to TRBJ1-4; 11 nucleotides match TRBD1. CDR3 length: 16 amino acids. The germline V gene encodes CDR1 SGHAT and CDR2 FQNNGV. The V segment lost 5 bases and the J segment 3 bases; nucleotides outside the gene matches: 5. In nucleotides, the CDR3 is TGTGCCAGCAGCCGTGGACAGGGGGCGTCTAATGAAAAACTGTTTTTT. Protein: CASSRGQGASNEKLFF.

The chain combines TRBV5-6 with TRBJ1-5, with 8 nucleotides matching TRBD1. V lost 0 bases, J lost 0 bases, and 5 bases stayed unmatched. Germline CDR1 and CDR2: SGHDT and YYEEEE. This CDR3 has 17 amino acids. The CDR3 coding sequence is TGTGCCAGCAGCTTGGCGGGACAGGTAAATAGCAATCAGCCCCAGCATTTT. Translated, it gives CASSLAGQVNSNQPQHF.

J is TRBJ1-1 and V is TRBV5-1; 10 bases are shared with TRBD1. Germline CDR1 is SGHRS and CDR2 is YFSETQ. V was clipped by 6 bases and J by 6 bases; unmatched bases: 11. The CDR3 consists of 15 residues. CDR3 coding DNA: TGCGCCAGCATCGGCGGGACAGGGGAGAGCCCTGAAGCTTTCTTT. This gives the protein CASIGGTGESPEAFF.

The rearrangement uses TRBV5-1 and TRBJ1-4; D is undetermined. The CDR3 consists of 14 residues. Trimming left V 0 bases short and J 7 bases short, with 10 bases between. CDR1 is SGHRS, CDR2 YFSETQ, per germline. This CDR3 reads CASSLDRVGEKLFF. DNA for the CDR3: TGCGCCAGCAGCTTGGATAGGGTCGGTGAAAAACTGTTTTTT.

This clone was picked up one time. The chain employs TRBV4-1 and TRBJ1-1; D gene uncertain. V gave up 2 bases and J gave up 11 bases, with 9 bases separating them. The germline V gene has CDR1 MGHRA and CDR2 YSYEKL. The CDR3 has 11 residues. The CDR3 region is CASSQSTEAFF. The CDR3, as DNA: TGCGCCAGCAGCCAATCAACGGAGGCTTTCTTT.

The CDR3, as DNA: TGTGCCAGCTCACCTTCCAGTACCACCGGGGAGCTGTTTTTT. Protein product: CASSPSSTTGELFF. The chain employs TRBV18 and TRBJ2-2; no clear D gene. Deletions cut 3 bases from V and 4 bases from J, with 9 bases between. Per the germline V gene, CDR1 is KGHSH and CDR2 is LQKENI. CDR3 length: 14 residues.